These T cell receptor beta chains were read from a single sample in a study of T-cell reconstitution after alpha-beta-depleted transplantation in children. MiXCR, run by TCRdb on the PCR reads, gives a single entry per CDR3 protein. The sample contains hundreds of thousands of distinct CDR3 sequences, more than 20% of which appear only once. The sequencing used PBMCs, mostly from graft donor cells, collected 360 days after TCRalphabeta/CD19-depleted stem cell transplant. All receptors derive from a boy under three years old who had a stem cell transplant for acute myeloid leukemia, so the T cells may come from the graft donor. Each CDR3 is given with its conserved first and last residue. The D gene is left open where the match is weak. For some rows the clone size is stated as once, few or many, or as a class when expanded; others skip it.

abundance,d_gene,j_gene,v_gene,CDR3nt,CDR3aa
.,.,TRBJ2-3,TRBV5-1,TGCGCCAGCAGCTTTCGTCGTTCTAGCACAGATACGCAGTATTTT,CASSFRRSSTDTQYF
few,TRBD2,TRBJ2-7,TRBV7-6,TGTGCCAGCAGCTCATCGACTAGCGGGGGGCCCCTCTCCTACGAGCAGTACTTC,CASSSSTSGGPLSYEQYF
many,.,TRBJ2-1,TRBV2,TGTGCCAGCAGCGCCAGGAAGGGCCGATACAATGAGCAGTTCTTC,CASSARKGRYNEQFF
.,.,TRBJ2-5,TRBV5-1,TGCGCCAGCAGCTTAGGGAAAGGAGTGGAGACCCAGTACTTC,CASSLGKGVETQYF
few,TRBD2,TRBJ2-1,TRBV7-9,TGTGCCAGCAGCTTATTTTCGGGGGGTACAATTGACAATGAGCAGTTCTTC,CASSLFSGGTIDNEQFF
many,.,TRBJ1-1,TRBV24-1,TGTGCCACCAGTGAGCAGGGTGGTACTGAAGCTTTCTTT,CATSEQGGTEAFF
.,TRBD2,TRBJ2-1,TRBV20-1,TGCAGCACCACGGGGGGGCCCTTTTATAATGAGCAGTTCTTC,CSTTGGPFYNEQFF
.,.,TRBJ1-2,TRBV12-3/TRBV12-4,TGTGCCAGCAGTTTAGGGGAACAGTATGGCTACACCTTC,CASSLGEQYGYTF
many,.,TRBJ2-5,TRBV20-1,TGCAGTGCTAGATTGGAGACCCAGTACTTC,CSARLETQYF
many,.,TRBJ2-5,TRBV11-2,TGTGCCAGCAGCCCCCTCAGGGAAGAGACCCAGTACTTC,CASSPLREETQYF
.,.,TRBJ2-7,TRBV18,TGTGCCAGCTCACCCCGGGACGGTAAATACGAGCAGTACTTC,CASSPRDGKYEQYF
.,.,TRBJ1-3,TRBV5-1,TGCGCCAGCAGCTTGGTCTCAGGTTGGGGTGGAAACACCATATATTTT,CASSLVSGWGGNTIYF
once,.,TRBJ2-1,TRBV7-9,TGTGCCAGCAGCCCGGCCGCGGGCGACTACAATGAGCAGTTCTTC,CASSPAAGDYNEQFF
few,TRBD2,TRBJ2-1,TRBV4-3,TGCGCCAGCAGCCAAGATCTCTTGCGGGGGGGAGGAGGTGAGCAGTTCTTC,CASSQDLLRGGGGEQFF
many,.,TRBJ1-1,TRBV12-3/TRBV12-4,TGTGCCAGCACCGAGGGAGACACTGAAGCTTTCTTT,CASTEGDTEAFF
.,.,TRBJ1-2,TRBV7-9,TGTGCCAGCAGCTTCATCCTACTCTATGGCTACACCTTC,CASSFILLYGYTF
.,.,TRBJ2-3,TRBV11-2,TGTGCCAGCAGCTTTGGCGATGGGGGGCCCAATCCCACAGATACGCAGTATTTT,CASSFGDGGPNPTDTQYF
few,TRBD2,TRBJ2-1,TRBV7-2,TGTGCCAGCAGCTTAGGAGCAGCTAGCGGGGGTTACAATGAGCAGTTCTTC,CASSLGAASGGYNEQFF
few,.,TRBJ2-1,TRBV6-4,TGTGCCAGCAGCCACAAACTTAGCCCCAATGAGCAGTTCTTC,CASSHKLSPNEQFF
.,.,TRBJ2-5,TRBV7-2,TGTGCCAGCAGCCGGGGACGGCTGTACCAAGAGACCCAGTACTTC,CASSRGRLYQETQYF
many,.,TRBJ2-3,TRBV6-6,TGTGCCAGCAGTCGACACCTACGTGGACTCAACCGAGGCACAGATACGCAGTATTTT,CASSRHLRGLNRGTDTQYF
many,.,TRBJ2-1,TRBV3-1,TGTGCCAGCAGGCGTTTCCCACAGGGCACTGCCAACAATGAGCAGTTCTTC,CASRRFPQGTANNEQFF
many,.,TRBJ2-3,TRBV29-1,TGCAGCGTCCGGATCGACCTTATAAACACAGATACGCAGTATTTT,CSVRIDLINTDTQYF
few,TRBD2,TRBJ2-5,TRBV20-1,TGCAGCAGAGCGGGGGGCCTGGGGGAGACCCAGTACTTC,CSRAGGLGETQYF
.,.,TRBJ2-1,TRBV19,TGTGCCAGTAGTATCGGAGGGGGCCCTGAGCAGTTCTTC,CASSIGGGPEQFF
many,TRBD1,TRBJ1-1,TRBV6-5,TGTGCCAGCAGTTCGATTAGACAGGGAGGGACTGAAGCTTTCTTT,CASSSIRQGGTEAFF
.,.,TRBJ1-5,TRBV6-2/TRBV6-3,TGTGCCAGCAGTTACACCGCCGGGATTCGAAGCAATCAGCCCCAGCATTTT,CASSYTAGIRSNQPQHF
many,.,TRBJ1-1,TRBV4-2,TGTGCCAGCAGCCAAGATGGTATGGAGGTGTGGGGTAACACTGAAGCTTTCTTT,CASSQDGMEVWGNTEAFF
many,.,TRBJ2-3,TRBV7-8,TGTGCCAGCAGCCGAGCAGGCAAAAGCACAGATACGCAGTATTTT,CASSRAGKSTDTQYF
many,.,TRBJ2-1,TRBV7-2,TGTGCCAGCAGCCCCGTCCCGGCCAATGAGCAGTTCTTC,CASSPVPANEQFF
.,.,TRBJ2-2,TRBV12-3/TRBV12-4,TGTGCCAGCAGTTTAATAGCTGGCACCGGGGAGCTGTTTTTT,CASSLIAGTGELFF
.,.,TRBJ2-1,TRBV4-3,TGCGCCAGCAGCCAGGGCCCGGCAGGGACGTTCAATGAGCAGTTCTTC,CASSQGPAGTFNEQFF
.,.,TRBJ1-1,TRBV20-1,TGCAGTGCTAGCCCCTCCTTGAACACTGAAGCTTTCTTT,CSASPSLNTEAFF
few,.,TRBJ1-5,TRBV20-1,TGCAGTGCTAGAAGGGGCAGGGGACCCGGTCAGCCCCAGCATTTT,CSARRGRGPGQPQHF
many,.,TRBJ2-3,TRBV2,TGTGCCAGCAAGAATTGGGGAGGAAGCACAGATACGCAGTATTTT,CASKNWGGSTDTQYF
few,TRBD1,TRBJ2-2,TRBV6-1,TGTGCCAGCAGTCGGGACAGGTGGAACGGGGAGCTGTTTTTT,CASSRDRWNGELFF
few,.,TRBJ1-1,TRBV6-5,TGTGCCAGCAGTTACCCCTTCACTGGGGGGGTAGGCACTGAAGCTTTCTTT,CASSYPFTGGVGTEAFF
.,.,TRBJ2-5,TRBV11-3,TGTGCCAGCAGCTTAGATGGGGCGCGGGATGAGACCCAGTACTTC,CASSLDGARDETQYF
.,.,TRBJ1-1,TRBV7-9,TGTGCCAGCAGCTTAGATTGGACGCGGAACACTGAAGCTTTCTTT,CASSLDWTRNTEAFF
.,.,TRBJ1-6,TRBV10-3,TGTGCCATCAGGCCTCAGGGGACAAGTTCACCCCTCCACTTT,CAIRPQGTSSPLHF
.,.,TRBJ1-2,TRBV5-1,TGCGCCAGCAGCTTTGAACAGGACTATGGCTACACCTTC,CASSFEQDYGYTF
.,.,TRBJ1-2,TRBV10-3,TGTGCCATCAGTGATAGACCGATCTATGGCTACACCTTC,CAISDRPIYGYTF
many,.,TRBJ2-1,TRBV12-3/TRBV12-4,TGTGCCACCTCGGATGTCCGGGCCACTATGACCGACAATGAGCAGTTCTTC,CATSDVRATMTDNEQFF
many,.,TRBJ2-3,TRBV29-1,TGCAGCGTGGGGGGATCAGGGGATACGCAGTATTTT,CSVGGSGDTQYF
.,.,TRBJ1-1,TRBV9,TGTGCCAGCAGCGTCCGAGACAGACAATACACTGAAGCTTTCTTT,CASSVRDRQYTEAFF
once,TRBD1,TRBJ1-5,TRBV6-5,TGTGCCAGCAGTTGGGACAGGAGCAATCAGCCCCAGCATTTT,CASSWDRSNQPQHF
many,.,TRBJ2-3,TRBV28,TGTGCCAGCATGGCAGATACGCAGTATTTT,CASMADTQYF